Following are 9 T cell receptor beta chains from one sample sequenced in a study of shared clonotypes between healthy human individuals. The assay was immunoSEQ multiplex PCR, and TCRdb's table has in-frame clones only and misses some. The data contain some 1.4 million clones, more than 95% of them singletons. What was sequenced was naive CD4+ T cells sorted from blood. The subset: CD45RA+ positively selected. All receptors come from a man aged 30 to 45 in good health.

J is TRBJ2-7 and V is TRBV18, with 7 bases aligning to TRBD1. The CDR3 extends over 13 amino acids. The junction had 4 bases not matched to a gene; V was cut back by 2 bases and J by 6 bases. Per the germline V gene, CDR1 is KGHSH and CDR2 is LQKENI. Written as DNA, the CDR3 is TGTGCCAGCTCACCAAATACAGGGGCCGAGCAGTACTTC. This gives the protein CASSPNTGAEQYF.

The V call is TRBV15, the J call TRBJ2-2; D uncertain. Trimming removed 3 bases from V and 6 bases from J, with 8 bases in between. Germline loops: CDR1 LNHNV, CDR2 YYDKDF (reference sequence). The CDR3 extends over 13 amino acids. This CDR3 is CATSRPLSGELFF. The CDR3 region has the DNA TGTGCCACCAGCAGGCCTTTATCCGGGGAGCTGTTTTTT. Together with reference TRBV15 and TRBJ2-2, the CDR3 gives the full variable domain: DAMVIQNPRYQVTQFGKPVTLSCSQTLNHNVMYWYQQKSSQAPKLLFHYYDKDFNNEADTPDNFQSRRPNTSFCFLDIRSPGLGDTAMYLCATSRPLSGELFFGEGSRLTVL.

CDR3 coding DNA: TGTGCCAGCAGCCCCTCTGCAGAACAGCCCCAGCATTTT. Protein product: CASSPSAEQPQHF. The chain employs TRBV7-9 and TRBJ1-5, with no clear D. Germline loops: CDR1 SEHNR, CDR2 FQNEAQ (reference sequence). There are 13 residues in the CDR3. V dropped 5 bases and J dropped 7 bases, with 12 bases sitting between them.

J is TRBJ2-5 and V is TRBV10-3; 7 bases agree with TRBD1. The length of the CDR3 is 14 residues. CDR1 is ENHRY and CDR2 is SYGVKD in the germline V gene. V lost 10 bases to trimming and J lost 0 bases; unmatched junction nucleotides: 8. The CDR3 spells CASDRTGNQETQYF. As DNA, the CDR3 is TGTGCCAGCGACCGGACAGGAAACCAAGAGACCCAGTACTTC.

CDR3 DNA: TGTGCCAGCAGTGCAGACCGGGACGGATCCTACGAGCAGTACTTC. As protein: CASSADRDGSYEQYF. This chain joins TRBV6-1 and TRBJ2-7; D may be TRBD1 or TRBD2 (5 bases each). The germline CDR1 and CDR2 sequences are MNHNS and SASEGT. The CDR3 spans 15 residues. V was clipped by 4 bases and J by 1 base, with 14 bases between them.

This chain joins TRBV6-5 and TRBJ1-5, with D unresolved. Germline V gene lookup returns CDR1 MNHEY and CDR2 SVGAGI. Between the trimmed V and J ends, which lost 5 bases and 0 bases, there was a span of 8 bases. The CDR3 is 14 residues long. The CDR3 region is CASSQHFSNQPQHF. CDR3 DNA sequence: TGTGCCAGCAGTCAACACTTTAGCAATCAGCCCCAGCATTTT.

This sequence joins TRBV11-2 and TRBJ2-7; the D gene could be TRBD1 or TRBD2 (5 bases each). CDR1 is SGHAT, CDR2 FQNNGV, per germline. The CDR3 is made up of 18 amino acids. V was cut by 1 base and J by 3 bases, with 22 bases left in between. The CDR3 DNA reads as TGTGCCAGCAGCTTAGGATACGGCTTACGGGACGGACACTACGAGCAGTACTTC. It codes for CASSLGYGLRDGHYEQYF.

The chain links TRBV5-1 to TRBJ2-5; D not certain. Germline assignment: CDR1 SGHRS and CDR2 YFSETQ. The CDR3 is 13 residues long. V lost 7 bases and J 1 base, leaving 11 bases between the germline ends. The CDR3 sequence: CASRPASQETQYF. In DNA, the CDR3 is TGCGCCAGCCGGCCCGCCAGCCAAGAGACCCAGTACTTC.

The chain joins TRBV2 to TRBJ1-2; TRBD1 is a possible D gene (5 bases). The CDR3 is 13 amino acids. Germline lookup yields CDR1 SNHLY and CDR2 FYNNEI. Between the trimmed V and J ends, which lost 3 bases and 8 bases, there was a span of 13 bases. This CDR3 reads CASSDSRQGGYTF. The CDR3 nucleotides read TGTGCCAGCAGTGATAGTCGTCAGGGCGGCTACACCTTC. Combining the CDR3 with reference TRBV2 and TRBJ1-2 gives the whole variable domain EPEVTQTPSHQVTQMGQEVILRCVPISNHLYFYWYRQILGQKVEFLVSFYNNEISEKSEIFDDQFSVERPDGSNFTLKIRSTKLEDSAMYFCASSDSRQGGYTFGSGTRLTVV.